These 21 T cell receptor beta chains were all obtained from the same sample, sequenced in a study of blood T cells in healthy people across ages. Primers used in a second PCR of roughly 6 to 12 cycles were a sample-barcoded 5' primer and a J-beta primer mix. TCRdb redid the calling of the 5' RACE reads with MiXCR, one entry per CDR3 protein. The profile shows about 840,000 distinct CDR3 sequences, roughly 28% of them singletons. This sample was also put to use in a study of T cells of mothers and their children.

Sequenced sample: blood. The receptors here all came from a woman aged 40 to 50 in good health.

This clonotype was picked up a small number of times. The J gene is TRBJ1-6, the V gene TRBV7-2, with 7 bases that match TRBD1. V lost 1 base, J lost 7 bases, and 7 bases stayed unmatched. The germline CDR1 and CDR2 sequences are SGHTA and FQGNSA. CDR3 length: 16 amino acids. In DNA form, the CDR3 reads TGTGCCAGCAGCTTAGGTGGGACAGAGGGGAATTCACCCCTCCACTTT. Protein: CASSLGGTEGNSPLHF.

This clonotype was seen more than once but under ten times. This CDR3 is CASSQGGFYNEQFF. CDR3 nucleotides: TGTGCCAGCAGCCAAGGGGGGTTTTACAATGAGCAGTTCTTC. The chain couples TRBV3-1 to TRBJ2-1; D assignment may be TRBD1 or TRBD2 (5 bases each). Per the germline V gene, CDR1 is LGHDT and CDR2 is YNNKEL (reference sequence). CDR3 length equals 14 residues. V gave up 1 base and J gave up 4 bases, with 8 bases separating them.

This sequence joins TRBV2 and TRBJ1-5; D might be TRBD1 (5 bases). The CDR3 covers 16 residues. The germline V gene encodes CDR1 SNHLY and CDR2 FYNNEI. Trimming took 0 bases from V and 3 from J, leaving 12 bases between them. The DNA for the CDR3 is TGTGCCAGCAGTGAAGCGCTGATGGGGACCAATCAGCCCCAGCATTTT. Residues: CASSEALMGTNQPQHF.

This clonotype was detected many times. The chain uses TRBV6-5 and TRBJ2-5; perhaps D is TRBD1 or TRBD2 (5 bases each). The CDR3 is 14 residues long. Trimming took off 6 bases at V and 7 bases at J, with 18 bases between the two ends. Germline CDR1 MNHEY, CDR2 SVGAGI. The CDR3 spells CASSGTRGYGTQYF. CDR3 nucleotide sequence: TGTGCCAGCAGCGGGACCCGCGGGTACGGGACCCAGTACTTC.

This clonotype was seen many times. For the CDR3, the DNA is TGTGCCAGCAGCCAAGTTGGAGAAAACCACGAGCAGTACTTC. Translation gives CASSQVGENHEQYF. The chain joins TRBV4-2 to TRBJ2-7; no clear D gene. The CDR3 runs 14 residues. With 1 base removed from V and 5 bases from J, the gap between germline ends came to 12 bases. The germline V gene encodes CDR1 LGHNA and CDR2 YNFKEQ.

This sequence joins TRBV28 and TRBJ2-1, with D possibly being TRBD2 (5 bases). The CDR3 length is 14 residues. Germline V gives CDR1 MDHEN, CDR2 SYDVKM. The V end was cut by 6 bases, the J end by 7 bases, with 16 bases between. CDR3 loop: CASSCHGVENEQFF. CDR3 sequence (DNA): TGTGCCAGCAGCTGTCACGGGGTTGAAAATGAGCAGTTCTTC.

V gene TRBV9 combines with J gene TRBJ1-1, with D possibly matching TRBD1 (6 bases). Germline V lookup: CDR1 SGDLS, CDR2 YYNGEE. Trimming stripped 3 bases from V and 1 base from J, with 13 bases between. CDR3 length: 15 residues. The CDR3 region has the DNA TGTGCCAGCAGCGCCGGGGGGCGGACGAACACTGAAGCTTTCTTT. Its protein is CASSAGGRTNTEAFF. Filled out from reference TRBV9 and TRBJ1-1, the complete variable domain reads DSGVTQTPKHLITATGQRVTLRCSPRSGDLSVYWYQQSLDQGLQFLIQYYNGEERAKGNILERFSAQQFPDLHSELNLSSLELGDSALYFCASSAGGRTNTEAFFGQGTRLTVV.

This chain joins TRBV12-3 or TRBV12-4 and TRBJ1-1, with 8 bases identical to TRBD1. The CDR3 contains 13 residues. Trimming cost V 1 base and J 9 bases; bases outside gene matches: 4. This CDR3 reads CASSLGAGGQAFF. The DNA for the CDR3 is TGTGCCAGCAGTTTAGGAGCAGGGGGCCAAGCTTTCTTT.

A remark on this clonotype: The junction does not match germline at one end; this may be a read error. This chain joins TRBV5-1 and TRBJ2-4, with D perhaps matching TRBD2 (6 bases). This CDR3 spans 15 amino acids. Germline V gives CDR1 SGHRS, CDR2 YFSETQ. CDR3 sequence reads: CASGLRAGAKNIQYF. As DNA, the CDR3 is TGCGCCAGCGGCTTGCGTGCGGGGGCCAAAAACATTCAGTACTTC.

In the case of this clonotype: Being one base from a much bigger clone, this may be a read error. This chain connects TRBV10-3 to TRBJ2-5, with a possible D match to TRBD1 (6 bases). Looked up from germline, CDR1 is ENHRY and CDR2 is SYGVKD. The CDR3 extends over 14 amino acids. CDR3 region: CAIRESQGTETQYF. The CDR3 DNA is TGTGCCATCAGGGAGTCACAGGGTACCGAGACCCAGTACTTC.

For this clonotype: Being one base from a much bigger clone, this may be a read error. The conserved phenylalanine or tryptophan normally closing the CDR3 is absent here, so this likely arose from a read error. The rearrangement links TRBV6-1 to TRBJ2-7; D is possibly TRBD1 (6 bases). Deletions cut 6 bases from V and 3 bases from J, with 12 bases between. CDR3 length equals 13 residues. CDR1 MNHNS and CDR2 SASEGT come from the germline V gene. The CDR3, as DNA: TGTGCCAGCAGGGATAACAGGGACTACGAGCAGTACTGC. It translates to CASRDNRDYEQYC.

The gene calls are TRBV7-2 and TRBJ2-2; 9 bases are a match to TRBD2. V was pared by 2 bases and J by 4 bases, with 14 bases of the junction left unmatched. Per the germline V gene, CDR1 is SGHTA and CDR2 is FQGNSA. CDR3 size: 19 residues. The CDR3 DNA reads as TGTGCCAGCAGCTTAAACGGTCTAGCGGGGTATCGGCTCACCGGGGAGCTGTTTTTT. It yields the protein CASSLNGLAGYRLTGELFF. Supplemented by reference TRBV7-2 and TRBJ2-2, the full variable domain reads GAGVSQSPSNKVTEKGKDVELRCDPISGHTALYWYRQSLGQGLEFLIYFQGNSAPDKSGLPSDRFSAERTGGSVSTLTIQRTQQEDSAVYLCASSLNGLAGYRLTGELFFGEGSRLTVL.

At least ten counts were recorded for this clonotype. This rearrangement joins TRBV20-1 to TRBJ2-1; TRBD2 agrees at 10 bases. CDR1 and CDR2 from the germline V gene are DFQATT and SNEGSKA (reference sequence). The CDR3 totals 17 residues. V lost 0 bases and J lost 0; bases outside the gene matches: 5. The CDR3 sequence: CSARDYSGGRSYNEQFF. The CDR3 DNA reads as TGCAGTGCTAGAGACTATAGCGGGGGGCGCTCCTACAATGAGCAGTTCTTC.

The chain couples TRBV7-2 to TRBJ2-7, with a tentative D call TRBD2 (6 bases). The V end lost 5 bases, the J end lost 3 bases, and 14 bases lay between the germline ends. The CDR3 is 14 residues long. Germline CDR1 SGHTA, CDR2 FQGNSA. The CDR3 DNA sequence: TGTGCCAGCAGCCGGGGCGGGGAGATCTACGAGCAGTACTTC. Translation: CASSRGGEIYEQYF.

The J gene is TRBJ2-7, the V gene TRBV20-1; 7 bases map to TRBD2. V gave up 3 bases and J gave up 3 bases; unmatched junction bases: 11. The CDR3 spans 15 residues. Germline loops: CDR1 DFQATT, CDR2 SNEGSKA (reference sequence). The DNA for the CDR3 is TGCAGTGCTAGGGGAGCCCGGGACTACAACTACGAGCAGTACTTC. This sequence encodes CSARGARDYNYEQYF.

This sequence joins TRBV9 and TRBJ2-6; the D gene is possibly TRBD1 (6 bases). The CDR3 contains 15 residues. Per the germline V gene, CDR1 is SGDLS and CDR2 is YYNGEE. The V end lost 4 bases, the J end lost 3 bases, and 11 bases lay between the germline ends. The CDR3 here is CASSLPQGGANVLTF. DNA for the CDR3: TGTGCCAGCAGCCTCCCACAGGGTGGGGCCAACGTCCTGACTTTC.

This clonotype was detected many times. The CDR3: CASSPTAGYNEQFF. The CDR3, as DNA: TGTGCCAGCAGCCCAACGGCGGGTTACAATGAGCAGTTCTTC. The chain carries TRBV7-2 and TRBJ2-1, with D tentatively TRBD2 (5 bases). The CDR3 runs 14 residues. Germline CDR1 is SGHTA and CDR2 is FQGNSA. V was trimmed by 5 bases and J by 4 bases, leaving 12 bases between them.

This clonotype was seen at least ten times. The chain is built from TRBV12-3 or TRBV12-4 and TRBJ1-1; D gene ambiguous. With 1 base removed from V and 11 bases from J, the gap between germline ends came to 11 bases. The CDR3 loop spans 12 amino acids. The CDR3 nucleotides are TGTGCCAGCAGTTTAGGTGTAGGGAGCGCTTTCTTT. Its protein is CASSLGVGSAFF.

The chain employs TRBV20-1 and TRBJ1-5, with 11 bases matching TRBD1. V lost 4 bases to trimming and J lost 6 bases; unmatched junction nucleotides: 8. The CDR3 loop spans 15 amino acids. CDR1 and CDR2 (germline): DFQATT, SNEGSKA (reference sequence). DNA for the CDR3: TGCAGTGCTACTCTCGGACAGGGGGCTATTCAGCCCCAGCATTTT. Its protein is CSATLGQGAIQPQHF.

This chain uses TRBV29-1 with TRBJ2-1; D possibly corresponds to TRBD2 (5 bases). CDR1 SQVTM and CDR2 ANQGSEA come from the germline V gene. This CDR3 is built from 13 residues. Deletions cut 1 base from V and 2 bases from J, with 6 bases between. As DNA, the CDR3 is TGCAGCGTTGAAGCGGGAACCTACAATGAGCAGTTCTTC. Protein sequence: CSVEAGTYNEQFF.

The chain is built from TRBV7-2 and TRBJ1-5, with D possibly being TRBD1 (5 bases). Trimming stripped 1 base from V and 0 bases from J, with 10 bases between. Germline CDR1 reads SGHTA; CDR2 reads FQGNSA. The CDR3 runs to 16 residues. The CDR3 DNA is TGTGCCAGCAGCTTAGTGCCAGGGTATAGCAATCAGCCCCAGCATTTT. This gives the protein CASSLVPGYSNQPQHF.